Below, one TCR beta chain is given with its context. The antigen is undetermined. TCRdb's copy holds only in-frame clones and misses some; the assay was immunoSEQ multiplex PCR. This sample has roughly 33,000 clones, with 80% to 85% found just once. This specimen belongs to a study of OX40 agonist ivuxolimab in advanced cancers. Study context: Earlier anti-PD-1, anti-PD-L1 or anti-CTLA-4 therapy was permitted; about 38% had received some. Broader study findings: At 0.1-3.0 mg/kg, partial responders had clonal expansion among the lowest observed. In a subset of nonresponders, normalized T-cell clonal expansion was also low.

V gave up 0 bases and J gave up 3 bases, with 3 bases separating them. CDR1 SSHAT and CDR2 FNYEAQ come from the germline V gene (reference sequence). This CDR3 has 13 amino acids. The sequenced sample was CD4+ or CD8+ T cells sorted from blood, obtained in a trial of the OX40 agonist ivuxolimab. The clonotype originates from an adult with an advanced solid tumor such as melanoma, head and neck, liver or kidney cancer. This rearrangement joins TRBV7-7 to TRBJ2-1; D not certain. CDR3 sequence (DNA): TGTGCCAGCAGCTTAGCGGTCTACAATGAGCAGTTCTTC. This translates into CASSLAVYNEQFF.